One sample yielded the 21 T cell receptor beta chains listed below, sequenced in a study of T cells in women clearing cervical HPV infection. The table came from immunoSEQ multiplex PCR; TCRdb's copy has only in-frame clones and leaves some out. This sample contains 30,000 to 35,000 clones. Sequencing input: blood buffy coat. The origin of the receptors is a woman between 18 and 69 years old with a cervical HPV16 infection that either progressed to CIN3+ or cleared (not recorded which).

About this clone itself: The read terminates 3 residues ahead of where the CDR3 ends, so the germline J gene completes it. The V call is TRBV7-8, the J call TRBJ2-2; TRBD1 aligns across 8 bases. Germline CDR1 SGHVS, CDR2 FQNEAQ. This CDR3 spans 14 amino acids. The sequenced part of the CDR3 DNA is TGTGCCAGCAGCCTAGAGGACAGGGTTGAAAAG. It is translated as CASSLEDRVEK. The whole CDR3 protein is CASSLEDRVEKLFF.

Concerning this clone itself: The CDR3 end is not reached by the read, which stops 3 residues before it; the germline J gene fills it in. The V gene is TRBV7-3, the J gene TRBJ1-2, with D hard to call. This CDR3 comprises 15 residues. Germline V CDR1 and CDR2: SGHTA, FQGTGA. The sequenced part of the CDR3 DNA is TGTGCCAGCAGCTTAGCGGGAGGGTTTACAGATACC. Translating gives CASSLAGGFTDT. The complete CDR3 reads CASSLAGGFTDTYTF. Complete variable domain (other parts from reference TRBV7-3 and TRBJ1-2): GAGVSQTPSNKVTEKGKYVELRCDPISGHTALYWYRQSLGQGPEFLIYFQGTGAADDSGLPNDRFFAVRPEGSVSTLKIQRTERGDSAVYLCASSLAGGFTDTYTFGSGTRLTVV.

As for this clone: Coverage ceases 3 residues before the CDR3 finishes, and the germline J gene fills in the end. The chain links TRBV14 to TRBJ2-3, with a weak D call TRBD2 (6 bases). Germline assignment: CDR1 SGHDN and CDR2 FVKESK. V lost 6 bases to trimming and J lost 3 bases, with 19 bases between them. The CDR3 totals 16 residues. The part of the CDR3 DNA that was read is TGTGCCAGCAGTGCCGGGGGAGCGGTACGGACAGATACG. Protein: CASSAGGAVRTDT. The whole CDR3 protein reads CASSAGGAVRTDTQYF.

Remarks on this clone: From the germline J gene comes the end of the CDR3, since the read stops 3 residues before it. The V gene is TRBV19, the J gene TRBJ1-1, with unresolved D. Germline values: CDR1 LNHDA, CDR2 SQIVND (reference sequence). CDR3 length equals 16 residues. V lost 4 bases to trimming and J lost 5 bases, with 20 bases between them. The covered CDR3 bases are TGTGCCAGTAGTACATACCGCGCTAAGGGTTTGACTGAA. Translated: CASSTYRAKGLTE. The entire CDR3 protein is CASSTYRAKGLTEAFF. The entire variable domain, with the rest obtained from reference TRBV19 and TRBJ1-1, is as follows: DGGITQSPKYLFRKEGQNVTLSCEQNLNHDAMYWYRQDPGQGLRLIYYSQIVNDFQKGDIAEGYSVSREKKESFPLTVTSAQKNPTAFYLCASSTYRAKGLTEAFFGQGTRLTVV.

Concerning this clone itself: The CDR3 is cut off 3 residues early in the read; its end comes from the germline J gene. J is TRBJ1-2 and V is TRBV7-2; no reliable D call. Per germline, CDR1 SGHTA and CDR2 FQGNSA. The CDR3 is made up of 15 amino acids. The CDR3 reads CASSSRSSGPYDYTF. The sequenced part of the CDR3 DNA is TGTGCCAGCAGCTCCCGGAGTAGCGGACCCTACGAC.

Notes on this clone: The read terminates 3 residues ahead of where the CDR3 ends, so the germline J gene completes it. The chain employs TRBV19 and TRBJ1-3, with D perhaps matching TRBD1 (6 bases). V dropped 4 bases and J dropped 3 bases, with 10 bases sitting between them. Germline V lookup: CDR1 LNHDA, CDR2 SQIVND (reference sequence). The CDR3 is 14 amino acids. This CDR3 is CASSKGGSGNTIYF. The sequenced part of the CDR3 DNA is TGTGCCAGTAGTAAGGGGGGGAGTGGAAACACC.

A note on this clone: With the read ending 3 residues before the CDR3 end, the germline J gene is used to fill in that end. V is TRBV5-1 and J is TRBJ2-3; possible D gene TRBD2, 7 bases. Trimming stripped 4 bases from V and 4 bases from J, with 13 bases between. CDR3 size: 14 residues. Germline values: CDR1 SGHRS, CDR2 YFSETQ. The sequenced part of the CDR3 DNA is TGCGCCAGCAGCGGACGCGGGGGCTCAGATACG. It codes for CASSGRGGSDT. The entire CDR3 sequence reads CASSGRGGSDTQYF.

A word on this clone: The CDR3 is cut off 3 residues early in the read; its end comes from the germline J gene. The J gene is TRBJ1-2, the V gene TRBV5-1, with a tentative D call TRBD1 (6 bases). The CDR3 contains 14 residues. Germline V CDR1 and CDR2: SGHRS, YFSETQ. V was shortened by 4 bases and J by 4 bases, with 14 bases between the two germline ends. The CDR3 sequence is CASSPEGGFYGYTF. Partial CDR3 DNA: TGCGCCAGCAGCCCCGAGGGGGGGTTCTATGGC. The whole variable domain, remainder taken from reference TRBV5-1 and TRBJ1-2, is KAGVTQTPRYLIKTRGQQVTLSCSPISGHRSVSWYQQTPGQGLQFLFEYFSETQRNKGNFPGRFSGRQFSNSRSEMNVSTLELGDSALYLCASSPEGGFYGYTFGSGTRLTVV.

CDR3 bases read: TGCAGTGCGTGGACAGTCGGATTGAACACTGAA. Amino acid sequence: CSAWTVGLNTE. The complete CDR3 protein is CSAWTVGLNTEAFF. The rearrangement joins TRBV20-1 to TRBJ1-1; D possibly corresponds to TRBD1 (6 bases). The observed sequence ends 3 residues before the CDR3 terminus, with the missing tail filled in from the germline J gene. The CDR3 runs to 14 residues. Between the trimmed V and J ends, which lost 6 bases and 0 bases, there was a span of 14 bases. CDR1 is DFQATT and CDR2 is SNEGSKA in the germline V gene (reference sequence).

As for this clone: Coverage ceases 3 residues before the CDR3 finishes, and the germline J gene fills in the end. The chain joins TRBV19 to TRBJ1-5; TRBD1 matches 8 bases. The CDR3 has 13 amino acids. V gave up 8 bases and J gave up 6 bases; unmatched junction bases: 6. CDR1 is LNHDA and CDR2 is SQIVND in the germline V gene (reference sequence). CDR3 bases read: TGTGCCAGTGGATCGACAGGGGTTCAGCCC. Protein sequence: CASGSTGVQP. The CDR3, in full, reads CASGSTGVQPQHF.

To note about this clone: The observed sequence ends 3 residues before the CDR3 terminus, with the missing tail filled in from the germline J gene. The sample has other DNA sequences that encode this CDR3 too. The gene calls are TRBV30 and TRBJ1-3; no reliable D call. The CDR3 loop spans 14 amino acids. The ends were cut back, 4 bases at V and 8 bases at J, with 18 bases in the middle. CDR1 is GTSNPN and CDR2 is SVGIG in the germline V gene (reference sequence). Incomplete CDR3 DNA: TGTGCCTGGACTCGGTCATTCCTTAGCCACACC. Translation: CAWTRSFLSHT. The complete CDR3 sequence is CAWTRSFLSHTIYF.

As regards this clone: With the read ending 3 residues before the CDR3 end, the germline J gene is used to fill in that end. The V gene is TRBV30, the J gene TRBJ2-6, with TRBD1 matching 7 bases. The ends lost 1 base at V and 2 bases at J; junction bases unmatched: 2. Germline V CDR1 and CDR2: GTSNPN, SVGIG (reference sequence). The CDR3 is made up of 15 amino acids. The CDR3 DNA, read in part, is TGTGCCTGGAGTGCCGGGACAGCTGGGGCCAACGTC. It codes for CAWSAGTAGANV. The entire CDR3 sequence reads CAWSAGTAGANVLTF.

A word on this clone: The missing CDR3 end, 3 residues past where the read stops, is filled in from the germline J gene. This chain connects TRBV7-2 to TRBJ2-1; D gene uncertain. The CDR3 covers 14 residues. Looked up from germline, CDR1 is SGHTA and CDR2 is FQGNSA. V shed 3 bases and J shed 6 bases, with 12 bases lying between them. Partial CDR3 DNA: TGTGCCAGCAGCTTCAATATAAGGTCCAATGAG. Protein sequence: CASSFNIRSNE. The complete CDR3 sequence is CASSFNIRSNEQFF.

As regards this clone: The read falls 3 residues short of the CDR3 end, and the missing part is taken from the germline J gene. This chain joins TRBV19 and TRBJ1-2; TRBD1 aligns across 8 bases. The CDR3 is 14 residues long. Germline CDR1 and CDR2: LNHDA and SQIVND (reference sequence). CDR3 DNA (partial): TGTGCCAGTAGTACCGGGACAGGCGGCTACGAC. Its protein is CASSTGTGGYD. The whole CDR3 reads CASSTGTGGYDYTF.

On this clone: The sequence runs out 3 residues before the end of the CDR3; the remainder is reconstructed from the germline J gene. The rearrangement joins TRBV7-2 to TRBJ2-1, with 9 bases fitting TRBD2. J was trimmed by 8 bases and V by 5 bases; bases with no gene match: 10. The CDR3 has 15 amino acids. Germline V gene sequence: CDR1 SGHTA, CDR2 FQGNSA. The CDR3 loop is CASSATSGLGDEQFF. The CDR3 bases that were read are TGTGCCAGCAGCGCTACTAGCGGGCTGGGGGATGAG.

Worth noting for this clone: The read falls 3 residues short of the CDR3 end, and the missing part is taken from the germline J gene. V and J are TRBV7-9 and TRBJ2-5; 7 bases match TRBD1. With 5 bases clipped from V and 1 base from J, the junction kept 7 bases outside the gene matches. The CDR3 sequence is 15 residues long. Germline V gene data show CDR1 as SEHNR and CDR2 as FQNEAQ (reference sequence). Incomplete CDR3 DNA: TGTGCCAGCAGCCGACGGACAGGCCGCCAAGAGACC. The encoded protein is CASSRRTGRQET. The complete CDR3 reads CASSRRTGRQETQYF. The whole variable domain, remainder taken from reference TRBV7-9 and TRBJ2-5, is DTGVSQNPRHKITKRGQNVTFRCDPISEHNRLYWYRQTLGQGPEFLTYFQNEAQLEKSRLLSDRFSAERPKGSFSTLEIQRTEQGDSAMYLCASSRRTGRQETQYFGPGTRLLVL.

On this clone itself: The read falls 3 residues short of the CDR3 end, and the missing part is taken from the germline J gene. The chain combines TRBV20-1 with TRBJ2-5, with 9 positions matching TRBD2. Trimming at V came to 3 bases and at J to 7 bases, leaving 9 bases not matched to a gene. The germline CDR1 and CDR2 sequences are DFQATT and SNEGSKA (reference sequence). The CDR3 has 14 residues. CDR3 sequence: CSASPSGKGGTQYF. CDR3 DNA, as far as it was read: TGCAGTGCTAGCCCTAGCGGGAAGGGTGGGACC.

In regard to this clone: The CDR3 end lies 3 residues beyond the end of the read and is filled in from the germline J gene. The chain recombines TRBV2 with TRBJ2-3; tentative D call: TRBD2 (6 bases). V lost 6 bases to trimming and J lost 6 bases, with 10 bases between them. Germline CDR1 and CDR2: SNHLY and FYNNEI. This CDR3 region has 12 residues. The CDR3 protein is CASRGGADTQYF. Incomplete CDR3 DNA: TGTGCCAGCAGGGGGGGTGCGGATACG.

The sequenced CDR3 bases are TGCAGTGCTTCTAAAACCGGGACAGGGGTGGAGACC. It encodes CSASKTGTGVET. In full, the CDR3 is CSASKTGTGVETYTF. V usage is TRBV20-1 and J usage is TRBJ1-2, with 10 bases lining up with TRBD1. The read ends 3 residues shy of where the CDR3 ends; the end is completed using the germline J gene. CDR3 length: 15 amino acids. Per germline, CDR1 DFQATT and CDR2 SNEGSKA (reference sequence).

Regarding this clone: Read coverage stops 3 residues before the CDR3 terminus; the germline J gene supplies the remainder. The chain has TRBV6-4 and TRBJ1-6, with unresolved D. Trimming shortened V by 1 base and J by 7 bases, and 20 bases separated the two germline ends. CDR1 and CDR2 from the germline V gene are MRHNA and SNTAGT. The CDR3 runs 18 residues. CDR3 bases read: TGTGCCAGCAGTGACTTTTTGTTGGTAGACAAAAAAAATTCACCC. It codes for CASSDFLLVDKKNSP. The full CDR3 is CASSDFLLVDKKNSPLHF.

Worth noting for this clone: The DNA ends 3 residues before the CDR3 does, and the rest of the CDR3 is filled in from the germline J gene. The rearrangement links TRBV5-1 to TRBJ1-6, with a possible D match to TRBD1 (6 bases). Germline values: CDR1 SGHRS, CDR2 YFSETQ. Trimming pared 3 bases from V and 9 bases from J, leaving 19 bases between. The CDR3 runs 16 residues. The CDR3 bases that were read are TGCGCCAGCAGCTCTGGTTGGGACACTGGTTCTTCACCC. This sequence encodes CASSSGWDTGSSP. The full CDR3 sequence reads CASSSGWDTGSSPLHF.